The T cell receptor beta chain described here comes from a study of blood T cell repertoires in COVID-19. Overall study context: COVID-19 samples, acute and convalescent, were from the United States, Italy and Spain.

The assay was immunoSEQ multiplex PCR, and TCRdb's table has in-frame clones only and misses some. Of 250,000 to 300,000 clones in the sample, around four fifths were seen once. This clone was picked up a small number of times. This TCR was recovered from a man aged 55 to 70 who had recovered from COVID-19. The sequencing input was peripheral blood.

The CDR3 DNA reads as TGTGCCAGTAGTATAGGACGGGGGGGCTTTCTGGAGACCCAGTACTTC. Encoded protein: CASSIGRGGFLETQYF. The chain combines TRBV19 with TRBJ2-5, with 8 bases that match TRBD2. From germline, CDR1 is LNHDA and CDR2 SQIVND (reference sequence). The CDR3 runs to 16 residues. V gave up 1 base and J gave up 5 bases; unmatched junction bases: 9.